A selection of T cell receptor beta chains follows, all from one sample in a study of T cell responses to AZD1222 COVID-19 vaccine. The repertoire was sequenced with immunoSEQ multiplex PCR; TCRdb's copy has only in-frame clones and lacks some. The sample lists tens of thousands of clones; around 82% were seen once. Sequences were derived from peripheral blood, sampled on day 0 of AZD1222 vaccination. All receptors derive from an adult in good health. CDR3s include the opening cysteine and the closing phenylalanine or tryptophan. D genes are given only for firm matches. Rows give clone size only sometimes, using once, few, many, or a class for an expanded clone.

v_call	clone_size	d_call	cdr3_length	j_call	cdr3_nt	cdr3_aa
TRBV4-2	NA	TRBD2	17	TRBJ2-7	TGTGCCAGCAGCCAAGATCCGGGAGCGGGGGGCATCTACGAGCAGTACTTC	CASSQDPGAGGIYEQYF
TRBV5-1	NA	NA	14	TRBJ2-2	TGCGCCACTCAGACGGGACTGAACACCGGGGAGCTGTTTTTT	CATQTGLNTGELFF
TRBV20-1	NA	NA	11	TRBJ1-1	TGCAGTGCCAGGTCGGACGGTGAAGCTTTCTTT	CSARSDGEAFF
TRBV20-1	NA	NA	13	TRBJ1-6	TGCAGTGCTAGTCGTACAGGCGGTTCACCCCTCCACTTT	CSASRTGGSPLHF
TRBV6-1	once	NA	14	TRBJ1-2	TGTGCCAGCAGTGAGGCGGGGGGTGCCTATGGCTACACCTTC	CASSEAGGAYGYTF
TRBV7-2	NA	TRBD2	16	TRBJ2-3	TGTGCCAGCAGCTTTGGACTAGCGGGTAACACAGATACGCAGTATTTT	CASSFGLAGNTDTQYF
TRBV18	NA	TRBD1	15	TRBJ2-5	TGTGCCAGCCGTGGAGGGACAGGACACCAAGAGACCCAGTACTTC	CASRGGTGHQETQYF
TRBV28	NA	NA	15	TRBJ2-6	TGTGCCAGCAGACGTGACAGCTCTGGGGCCAACGTCCTGACTTTC	CASRRDSSGANVLTF
TRBV5-1	NA	TRBD1	15	TRBJ1-2	TGCGCCAGCAGCTTGCAGGGACAGGGGATAGATGGCTACACCTTC	CASSLQGQGIDGYTF
TRBV5-1	once	NA	15	TRBJ1-4	TGCGCCAGCAGCGTTAACGGGGGCACAGCTGAAAAACTGTTTTTT	CASSVNGGTAEKLFF
TRBV6-5	NA	TRBD1	14	TRBJ2-7	TGTGCCAGCAGGGGACAGGTGAGCTCCTACGAGCAGTACTTC	CASRGQVSSYEQYF
TRBV15	few	NA	15	TRBJ2-7	TGTGCCACCAGCAAAGAGTTCCAGGGCCCCTACGAGCAGTACTTC	CATSKEFQGPYEQYF
TRBV7-2	NA	NA	14	TRBJ2-3	TGTGCCAGCAGCTTAGATCTGTTTTCAGATACGCAGTATTTT	CASSLDLFSDTQYF
TRBV9	NA	TRBD1	14	TRBJ2-7	TGTGCCAGCAGCCCCGAGACAGGGGTCTACGAGCAGTACTTC	CASSPETGVYEQYF
TRBV6-2/TRBV6-3	NA	NA	11	TRBJ2-1	TGTGCCAGCAGCCGGGACTTTAAGAAGTTCTTC	CASSRDFKKFF
TRBV21-1	NA	NA	15	TRBJ2-2	TGTGCCAGCATAGAAACAGGGATGGACACCGGGGAGCTGTTTTTT	CASIETGMDTGELFF
TRBV11-1	NA	NA	16	TRBJ2-5	TGTGCCAGCAGCTTAAGTATGGGGGGGCCCGGCGAGACCCAGTACTTC	CASSLSMGGPGETQYF
TRBV19	NA	TRBD1	12	TRBJ2-7	TGTGCCAGCCGGGACAGGGCCTACGAGCAGTACTTC	CASRDRAYEQYF
TRBV6-5	NA	NA	15	TRBJ1-4	TGTGCCAGCAGCTCCCGGACCCTTACTAATGAAAAACTGTTTTTT	CASSSRTLTNEKLFF
TRBV12-3/TRBV12-4	few	NA	13	TRBJ2-3	TGTGCCAGCAGACTTCTCTACCAGGGTGGGCAGTATTTT	CASRLLYQGGQYF
TRBV7-8	NA	NA	13	TRBJ2-7	TGTGCCAGCACCCCCCCACCCCCCTACGAGCAGTACTTC	CASTPPPPYEQYF
TRBV2	once	NA	15	TRBJ1-2	TGTGCCAGCAGGGTAGGGGATTGGGATAACTATGGCTACACCTTC	CASRVGDWDNYGYTF
TRBV7-2	NA	TRBD2	17	TRBJ2-3	TGTGCCAGCAGCCCCACGGGAGCGGGGGCCATAACAGATACGCAGTATTTT	CASSPTGAGAITDTQYF
TRBV5-1	once	NA	14	TRBJ2-7	TGCGCCAGCAGCTTGACAGGGGGGGTCAACGAGCAGTACTTC	CASSLTGGVNEQYF
TRBV28	NA	NA	12	TRBJ1-4	TGTGCCAGCAGTCTCAGTAGGGACAAACTGTTTTTT	CASSLSRDKLFF
TRBV30	NA	NA	13	TRBJ1-1	TGTGCCTGGAGCCAGAGAGGGGGCACTGAAGCTTTCTTT	CAWSQRGGTEAFF
TRBV29-1	NA	NA	15	TRBJ2-1	TGCAGCGTTGGCACCGGGACTGATTTTTACAATGAGCAGTTCTTC	CSVGTGTDFYNEQFF
TRBV6-5	few	NA	12	TRBJ1-2	TGTGCCAGCACCTCCAATTGGGGTGGCTACACCTTC	CASTSNWGGYTF
TRBV6-5	NA	NA	14	TRBJ2-5	TGTGCCAGCAGTTACTCGGGGGGTCGAGAGACCCAGTACTTC	CASSYSGGRETQYF
TRBV18	few	NA	15	TRBJ1-5	TGTGCCAGCTCCCTCAGTCGTACATCCAATCAGCCCCAGCATTTT	CASSLSRTSNQPQHF
TRBV11-2	NA	TRBD1	18	TRBJ2-2	TGTGCCAGCAGCTTACCGCCGGGACAGGGGGTGAGGGCCGGGGAGCTGTTTTTT	CASSLPPGQGVRAGELFF
TRBV28	NA	NA	15	TRBJ1-5	TGTGCCAGCAGTTTTAATTTGGGGAGTAATCAGCCCCAGCATTTT	CASSFNLGSNQPQHF
TRBV19	NA	NA	14	TRBJ2-2	TGTGCCAGTAGTAAACGGGGGCGGGCCGGGGAGCTGTTTTTT	CASSKRGRAGELFF
TRBV4-1	once	NA	17	TRBJ1-4	TGCGCCAGCAGCCAAGAAGAGACTGCGGGACCCCAAAGGAAACTGTTTTTT	CASSQEETAGPQRKLFF
TRBV10-2	NA	NA	13	TRBJ2-2	TGCGCCACCTTAGGGAGGCTCGCCGGGGAGCTGTTTTTT	CATLGRLAGELFF
TRBV5-5	NA	TRBD1	13	TRBJ2-7	TGTGCCAGCAGCACCAGGACAGGCTACGAGCAGTACTTC	CASSTRTGYEQYF
TRBV6-5	few	NA	12	TRBJ2-5	TGTGCCAGCACAGCGGCCCAAGAGACCCAGTACTTC	CASTAAQETQYF
TRBV6-5	NA	NA	14	TRBJ1-1	TGTGCCAGCAGTAAAACAGGGCTTAACACTGAAGCTTTCTTT	CASSKTGLNTEAFF
TRBV19	NA	NA	13	TRBJ1-1	TGTGCCGCCAATCCCGGACAGAACACTGAAGCTTTCTTT	CAANPGQNTEAFF
TRBV9	NA	NA	12	TRBJ1-1	TGTGCCAGCAGCGTAGCGGACACTGAAGCTTTCTTT	CASSVADTEAFF
TRBV7-8	NA	TRBD1	14	TRBJ1-1	TGTGCCAGCAGCGCTACAGGGGGGAACACTGAAGCTTTCTTT	CASSATGGNTEAFF
TRBV2	NA	TRBD1	12	TRBJ2-1	TGCGCACAGGGGGCCGCCTACAATGAGCAGTTCTTC	CAQGAAYNEQFF
TRBV28	NA	NA	14	TRBJ1-1	TGTGCCAGCATTCCTCGGGGGGAAGGCACTGAAGCTTTCTTT	CASIPRGEGTEAFF
TRBV6-1	NA	NA	12	TRBJ2-1	TGTGCCAGCAGTGAGGGGTGGAATGAGCAGTTCTTC	CASSEGWNEQFF
TRBV11-3	NA	NA	14	TRBJ2-7	TGTGCCAGCAGCCCCGGCGACTCGCACTACGAGCAGTACTTC	CASSPGDSHYEQYF
TRBV13	NA	TRBD1	17	TRBJ1-6	TGTGCCAGCAGACCCACGACAGGGGGCGCCGGTTTGTCACCCCTCCACTTT	CASRPTTGGAGLSPLHF
TRBV12-3/TRBV12-4	NA	TRBD1	13	TRBJ1-2	TGTGCCAGCAGTGCAACAGGGGGCGGTGGCTACACCTTC	CASSATGGGGYTF
TRBV10-3	NA	NA	16	TRBJ2-1	TGTGCCATCAGTGAGTTTACCCCGGAGTTGATGAATGAGCAGTTCTTC	CAISEFTPELMNEQFF
TRBV19	NA	NA	13	TRBJ2-6	TGTGCCAGTCAAGTGCCTGGGGCCAACGTCTTGACTTTC	CASQVPGANVLTF
TRBV5-8	NA	NA	11	TRBJ2-5	TGTGCCAGCAGCTTGAGGGAGACCCAGTACTTC	CASSLRETQYF
TRBV7-9	NA	TRBD1	14	TRBJ1-1	TGTGCCAGCAGCTCACAGGGGGACAACACTGAAGCTTTCTTT	CASSSQGDNTEAFF
TRBV19	NA	TRBD1	16	TRBJ1-5	TGTGCCAGTAGAATACAGGGGGCGCGGAGCAATCAGCCCCAGCATTTT	CASRIQGARSNQPQHF
TRBV6-1	NA	NA	14	TRBJ1-1	TGTGCCAGCAGTGAAGCAACTGGGGGCACTGAAGCTTTCTTT	CASSEATGGTEAFF